Described below is a single TCR beta chain sequence and its context. The sample is drawn from a study of control samples from healthy donors and cancer patients. Assay: immunoSEQ multiplex PCR; the TCRdb copy retains only in-frame clones and omits some. The sample has some 200,000 clones, 85% to 95% seen once. Trimming took off 8 bases at V and 5 bases at J, with 18 bases between the two ends. CDR3 size: 14 residues. Germline V gene sequence: CDR1 LNHDA, CDR2 SQIVND (reference sequence). Material for sequencing was blood. V gene TRBV19 combines with J gene TRBJ1-2, with D tentatively TRBD1 (5 bases). This receptor was taken from a man aged 18 to 29 in good health. The CDR3 nucleotides read TGTGCCAGTCTACCGGGACGGCGAACTTATGGCTACACCTTC. Translating gives CASLPGRRTYGYTF.